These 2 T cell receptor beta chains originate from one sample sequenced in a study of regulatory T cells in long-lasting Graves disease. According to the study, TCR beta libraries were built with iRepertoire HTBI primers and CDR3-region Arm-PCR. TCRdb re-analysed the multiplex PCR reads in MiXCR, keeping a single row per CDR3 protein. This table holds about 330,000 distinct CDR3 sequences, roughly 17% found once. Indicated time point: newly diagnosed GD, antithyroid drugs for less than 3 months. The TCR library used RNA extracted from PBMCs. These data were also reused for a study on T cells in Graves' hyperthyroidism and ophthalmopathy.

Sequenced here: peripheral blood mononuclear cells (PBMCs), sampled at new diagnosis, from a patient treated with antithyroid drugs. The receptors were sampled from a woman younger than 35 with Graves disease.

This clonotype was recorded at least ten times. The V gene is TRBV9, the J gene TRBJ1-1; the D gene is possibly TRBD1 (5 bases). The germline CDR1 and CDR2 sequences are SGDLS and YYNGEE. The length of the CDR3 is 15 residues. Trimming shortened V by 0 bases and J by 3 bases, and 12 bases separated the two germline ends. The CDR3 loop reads CASSVGGAQDTEAFF. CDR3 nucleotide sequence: TGTGCCAGCAGCGTAGGTGGGGCACAAGACACTGAAGCTTTCTTT.

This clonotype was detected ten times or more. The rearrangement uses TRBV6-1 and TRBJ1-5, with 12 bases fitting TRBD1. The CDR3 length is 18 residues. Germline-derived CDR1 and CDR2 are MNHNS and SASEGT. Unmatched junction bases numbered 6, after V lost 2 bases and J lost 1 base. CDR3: CASSERWDRGLSNQPQHF. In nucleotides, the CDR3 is TGTGCCAGCAGTGAAAGGTGGGACAGGGGGCTGAGCAATCAGCCCCAGCATTTT.